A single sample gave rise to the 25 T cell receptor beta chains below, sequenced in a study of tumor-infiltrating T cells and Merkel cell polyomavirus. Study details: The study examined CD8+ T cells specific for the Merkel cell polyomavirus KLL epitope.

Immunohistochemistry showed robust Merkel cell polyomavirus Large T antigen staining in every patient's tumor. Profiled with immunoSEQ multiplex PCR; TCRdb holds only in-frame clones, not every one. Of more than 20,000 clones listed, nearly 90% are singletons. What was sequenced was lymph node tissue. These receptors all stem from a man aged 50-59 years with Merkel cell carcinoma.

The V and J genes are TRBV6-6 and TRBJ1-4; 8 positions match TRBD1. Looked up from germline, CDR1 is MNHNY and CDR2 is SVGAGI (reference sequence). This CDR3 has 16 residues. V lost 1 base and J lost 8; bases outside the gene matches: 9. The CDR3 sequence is CASSYWIGTGGEKLFF. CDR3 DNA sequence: TGTGCCAGCAGTTACTGGATCGGGACAGGCGGCGAAAAACTGTTTTTT.

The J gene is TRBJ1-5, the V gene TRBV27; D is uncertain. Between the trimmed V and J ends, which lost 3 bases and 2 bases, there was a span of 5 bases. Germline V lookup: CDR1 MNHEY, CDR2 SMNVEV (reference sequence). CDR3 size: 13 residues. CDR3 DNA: TGTGCCAGCAGTTTTCGAGGCAATCAGCCCCAGCATTTT. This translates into CASSFRGNQPQHF.

The CDR3 reads CASSLERTGEQYF. The CDR3 region has the DNA TGCGCCAGCAGCTTGGAAAGGACAGGCGAGCAGTACTTC. The chain carries TRBV5-1 and TRBJ2-7, with 7 bases that match TRBD1. Germline V gives CDR1 SGHRS, CDR2 YFSETQ. This CDR3 region has 13 residues. J was trimmed by 6 bases and V by 0 bases; bases with no gene match: 3.

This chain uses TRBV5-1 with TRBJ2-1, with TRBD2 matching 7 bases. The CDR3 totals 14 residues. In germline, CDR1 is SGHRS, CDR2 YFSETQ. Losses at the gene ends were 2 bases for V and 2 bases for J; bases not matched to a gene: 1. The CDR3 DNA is TGCGCCAGCAGCTTAAGCGGGGCCTACAATGAGCAGTTCTTC. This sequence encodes CASSLSGAYNEQFF.

The CDR3 DNA reads TGTGCCAGTAGTACTCCGCCGGGAGGGTACAATGAGCAGTTCTTC. Its translation is CASSTPPGGYNEQFF. This chain links TRBV19 with TRBJ2-1; TRBD2 aligns across 8 bases. With V trimmed by 4 bases and J by 4 bases, 6 bases remained unmatched. CDR1 is LNHDA and CDR2 is SQIVND in the germline V gene (reference sequence). This CDR3 has 15 amino acids.

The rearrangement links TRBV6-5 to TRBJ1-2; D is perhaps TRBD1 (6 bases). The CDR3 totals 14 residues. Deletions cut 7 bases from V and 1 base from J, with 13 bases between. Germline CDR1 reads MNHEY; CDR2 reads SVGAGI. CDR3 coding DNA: TGTGCCAGCACCTTACAGGGCTTTAACTATGGCTACACCTTC. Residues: CASTLQGFNYGYTF.

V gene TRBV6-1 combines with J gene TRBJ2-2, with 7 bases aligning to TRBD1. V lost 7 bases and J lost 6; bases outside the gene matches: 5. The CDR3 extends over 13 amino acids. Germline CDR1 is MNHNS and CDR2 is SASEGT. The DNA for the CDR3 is TGTGCCAGCACCCCAGGGGGTGCCGGGGAGCTGTTTTTT. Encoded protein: CASTPGGAGELFF.

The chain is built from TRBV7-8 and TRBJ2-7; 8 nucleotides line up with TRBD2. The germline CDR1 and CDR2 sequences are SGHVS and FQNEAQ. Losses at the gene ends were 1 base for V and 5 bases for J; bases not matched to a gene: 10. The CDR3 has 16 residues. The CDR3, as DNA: TGTGCCAGCAGCTTAGAACTAGCGGCCTCGAGAAACGAGCAGTACTTC. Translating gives CASSLELAASRNEQYF.

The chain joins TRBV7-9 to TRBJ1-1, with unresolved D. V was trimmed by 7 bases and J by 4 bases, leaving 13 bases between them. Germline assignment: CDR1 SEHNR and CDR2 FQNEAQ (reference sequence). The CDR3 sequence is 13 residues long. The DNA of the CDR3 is TGTGCCAGCAACTCTAACCGGGGCACTGAAGCTTTCTTT. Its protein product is CASNSNRGTEAFF.

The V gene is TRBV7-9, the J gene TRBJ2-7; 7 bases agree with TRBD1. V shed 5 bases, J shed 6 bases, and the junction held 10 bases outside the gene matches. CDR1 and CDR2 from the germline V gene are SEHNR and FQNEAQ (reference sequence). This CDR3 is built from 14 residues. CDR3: CASSTTRQGLEQYF. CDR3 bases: TGTGCCAGCAGCACGACCCGACAGGGCCTCGAGCAGTACTTC.

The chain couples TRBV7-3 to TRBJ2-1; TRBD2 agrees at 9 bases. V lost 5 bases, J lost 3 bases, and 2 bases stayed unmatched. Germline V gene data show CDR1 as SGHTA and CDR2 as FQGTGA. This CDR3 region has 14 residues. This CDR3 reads CASSLSGSYNEQFF. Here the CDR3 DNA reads TGTGCCAGCAGCCTTAGCGGGAGCTACAATGAGCAGTTCTTC.

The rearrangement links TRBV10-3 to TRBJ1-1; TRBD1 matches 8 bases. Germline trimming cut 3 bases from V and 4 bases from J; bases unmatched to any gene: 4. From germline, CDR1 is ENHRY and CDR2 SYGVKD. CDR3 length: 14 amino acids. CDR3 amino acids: CAISDIDRGTEAFF. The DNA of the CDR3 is TGTGCCATCAGTGACATAGACAGGGGCACTGAAGCTTTCTTT.

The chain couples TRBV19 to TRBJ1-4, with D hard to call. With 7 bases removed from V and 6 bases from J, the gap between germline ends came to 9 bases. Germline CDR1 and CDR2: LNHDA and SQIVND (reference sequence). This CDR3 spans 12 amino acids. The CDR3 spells CASTEGYEKLFF. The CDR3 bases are TGTGCCAGTACTGAGGGCTATGAAAAACTGTTTTTT. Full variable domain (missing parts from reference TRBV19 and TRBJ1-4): DGGITQSPKYLFRKEGQNVTLSCEQNLNHDAMYWYRQDPGQGLRLIYYSQIVNDFQKGDIAEGYSVSREKKESFPLTVTSAQKNPTAFYLCASTEGYEKLFFGSGTQLSVL.

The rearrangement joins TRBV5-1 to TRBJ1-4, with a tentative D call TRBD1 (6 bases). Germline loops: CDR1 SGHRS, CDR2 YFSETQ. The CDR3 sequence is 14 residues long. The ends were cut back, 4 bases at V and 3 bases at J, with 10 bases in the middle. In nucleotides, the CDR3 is TGCGCCAGCAGCCCTCAGGGGTCTAATGAAAAACTGTTTTTT. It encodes CASSPQGSNEKLFF.

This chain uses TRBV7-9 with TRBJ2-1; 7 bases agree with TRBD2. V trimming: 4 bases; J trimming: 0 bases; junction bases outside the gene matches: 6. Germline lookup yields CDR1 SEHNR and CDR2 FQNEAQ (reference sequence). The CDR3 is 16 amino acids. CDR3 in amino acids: CASSSRERDSYNEQFF. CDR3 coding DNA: TGTGCCAGCAGCTCAAGGGAGCGGGACTCCTACAATGAGCAGTTCTTC.

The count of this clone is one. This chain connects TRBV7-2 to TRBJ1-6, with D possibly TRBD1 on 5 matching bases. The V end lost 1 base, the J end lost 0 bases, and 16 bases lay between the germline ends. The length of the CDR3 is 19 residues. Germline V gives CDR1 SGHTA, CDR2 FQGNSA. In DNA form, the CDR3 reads TGTGCCAGCAGCTTAGGCCCGGCAGGGCAGAGCTCCTATAATTCACCCCTCCACTTT. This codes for CASSLGPAGQSSYNSPLHF.

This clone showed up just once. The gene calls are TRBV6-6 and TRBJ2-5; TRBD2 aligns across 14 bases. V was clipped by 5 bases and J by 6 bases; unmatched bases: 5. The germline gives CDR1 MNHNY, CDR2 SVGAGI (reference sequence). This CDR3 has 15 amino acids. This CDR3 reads CASSPGTSGRKTQYF. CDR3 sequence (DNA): TGTGCCAGCAGTCCCGGGACTAGCGGGAGAAAGACCCAGTACTTC.

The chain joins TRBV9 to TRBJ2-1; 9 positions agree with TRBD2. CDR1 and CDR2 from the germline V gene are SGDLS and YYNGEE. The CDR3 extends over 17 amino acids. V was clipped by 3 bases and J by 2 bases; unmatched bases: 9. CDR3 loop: CASSDGTSKKAYNEQFF. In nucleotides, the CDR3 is TGTGCCAGCAGCGACGGGACTAGCAAGAAGGCCTACAATGAGCAGTTCTTC.

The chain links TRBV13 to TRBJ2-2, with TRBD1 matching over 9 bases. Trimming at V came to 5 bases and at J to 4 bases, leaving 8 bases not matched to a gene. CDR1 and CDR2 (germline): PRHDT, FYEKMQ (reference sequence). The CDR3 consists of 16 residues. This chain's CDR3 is CASSGRDREGTGELFF. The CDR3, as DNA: TGTGCCAGCAGCGGCCGGGACAGGGAGGGCACCGGGGAGCTGTTTTTT.

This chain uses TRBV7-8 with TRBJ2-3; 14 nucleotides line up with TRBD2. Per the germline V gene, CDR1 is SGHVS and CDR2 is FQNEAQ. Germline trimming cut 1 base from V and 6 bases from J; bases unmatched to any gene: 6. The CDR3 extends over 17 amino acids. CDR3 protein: CASSLVRLAGGRDTQYF. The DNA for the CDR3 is TGTGCCAGCAGCTTAGTGAGACTAGCGGGGGGGCGGGATACGCAGTATTTT.

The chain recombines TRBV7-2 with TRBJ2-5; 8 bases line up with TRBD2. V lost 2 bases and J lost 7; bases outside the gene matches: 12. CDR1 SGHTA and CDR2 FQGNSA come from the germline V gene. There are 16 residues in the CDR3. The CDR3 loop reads CASSLKGLAGIATQYF. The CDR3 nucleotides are TGTGCCAGCAGCTTAAAGGGGCTAGCGGGTATTGCGACCCAGTACTTC. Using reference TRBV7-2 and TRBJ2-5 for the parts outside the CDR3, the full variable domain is GAGVSQSPSNKVTEKGKDVELRCDPISGHTALYWYRQSLGQGLEFLIYFQGNSAPDKSGLPSDRFSAERTGGSVSTLTIQRTQQEDSAVYLCASSLKGLAGIATQYFGPGTRLLVL.

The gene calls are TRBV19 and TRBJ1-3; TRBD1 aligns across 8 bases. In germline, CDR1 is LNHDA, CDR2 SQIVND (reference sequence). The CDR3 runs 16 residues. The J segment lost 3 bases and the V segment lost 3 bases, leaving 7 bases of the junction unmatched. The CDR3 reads CASSIDQGASGNTIYF. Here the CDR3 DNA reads TGTGCCAGTAGTATCGACCAGGGGGCAAGTGGAAACACCATATATTTT.

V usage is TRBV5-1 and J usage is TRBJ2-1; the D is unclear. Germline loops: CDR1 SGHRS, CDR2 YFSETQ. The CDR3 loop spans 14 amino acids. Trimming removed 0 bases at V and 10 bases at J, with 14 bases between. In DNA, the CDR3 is TGCGCCAGCAGCTTGGAAAGGATTCCAGGCGAGCAGTTCTTC. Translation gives CASSLERIPGEQFF. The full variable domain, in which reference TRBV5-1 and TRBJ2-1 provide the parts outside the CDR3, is KAGVTQTPRYLIKTRGQQVTLSCSPISGHRSVSWYQQTPGQGLQFLFEYFSETQRNKGNFPGRFSGRQFSNSRSEMNVSTLELGDSALYLCASSLERIPGEQFFGPGTRLTVL.

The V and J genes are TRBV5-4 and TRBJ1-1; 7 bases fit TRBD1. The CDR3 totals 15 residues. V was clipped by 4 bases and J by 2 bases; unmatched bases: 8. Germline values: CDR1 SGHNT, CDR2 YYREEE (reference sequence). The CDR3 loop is CASSRGPGENTEAFF. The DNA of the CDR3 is TGTGCCAGCAGCAGGGGGCCGGGGGAAAACACTGAAGCTTTCTTT.

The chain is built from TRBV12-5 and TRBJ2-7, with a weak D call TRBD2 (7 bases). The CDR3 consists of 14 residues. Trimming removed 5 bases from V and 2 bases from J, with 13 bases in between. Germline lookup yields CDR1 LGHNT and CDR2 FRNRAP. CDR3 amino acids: CASGEGGVPYEQYF. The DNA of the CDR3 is TGTGCTAGTGGTGAGGGGGGGGTACCCTACGAGCAGTACTTC.